The 30 T cell receptor beta chains listed next were all sequenced from one sample in a study of cytotoxic CD8 clonotypes in ibrutinib-treated CLL. Sequenced by immunoSEQ multiplex PCR; TCRdb stores in-frame clones only, minus some. The sample lists 150,000 to 200,000 clones, approximately 90% occurring once. The sample in question was PBMCs, obtained at disease progression, from a patient treated with ibrutinib. The receptor source for this set is a human donor with chronic lymphocytic leukemia.

The genes are TRBV29-1 and TRBJ2-1, with D unresolved. The CDR3 runs to 13 residues. Germline-derived CDR1 and CDR2 are SQVTM and ANQGSEA. V shed 3 bases and J shed 4 bases, with 10 bases lying between them. DNA of the CDR3: TGCAGCGTTGATGGGCCACGATACAATGAGCAGTTCTTC. This encodes CSVDGPRYNEQFF.

The CDR3 protein is CASSSGPGTEAFF. The DNA of the CDR3 is TGTGCCAGTAGTTCCGGTCCCGGCACTGAAGCTTTCTTT. The V gene is TRBV19, the J gene TRBJ1-1; D gene unclear. The CDR3 consists of 13 residues. The V gene lost 5 bases and the J gene lost 4 bases, with 11 bases spanning the gap. Germline assignment: CDR1 LNHDA and CDR2 SQIVND (reference sequence). The full variable domain, with the rest looked up from reference TRBV19 and TRBJ1-1, is DGGITQSPKYLFRKEGQNVTLSCEQNLNHDAMYWYRQDPGQGLRLIYYSQIVNDFQKGDIAEGYSVSREKKESFPLTVTSAQKNPTAFYLCASSSGPGTEAFFGQGTRLTVV.

The chain links TRBV28 to TRBJ2-2; perhaps TRBD1 as D (7 bases). This CDR3 contains 15 residues. Trimming took 2 bases from V and 6 from J, leaving 13 bases between them. The germline CDR1 and CDR2 sequences are MDHEN and SYDVKM. The CDR3 sequence is CASSLQGGFSGELFF. The CDR3 nucleotides are TGTGCCAGCAGTTTACAGGGGGGATTCTCCGGGGAGCTGTTTTTT. The full variable domain, its missing parts supplied by reference TRBV28 and TRBJ2-2, is DVKVTQSSRYLVKRTGEKVFLECVQDMDHENMFWYRQDPGLGLRLIYFSYDVKMKEKGDIPEGYSVSREKKERFSLILESASTNQTSMYLCASSLQGGFSGELFFGEGSRLTVL.

This clone was picked up one time. V usage is TRBV9 and J usage is TRBJ1-2; D not certain. Germline V CDR1 and CDR2: SGDLS, YYNGEE. The CDR3 has 14 residues. V lost 0 bases to trimming and J lost 3 bases, with 9 bases between them. The CDR3 loop is CASSVGRVDYGYTF. The CDR3 coding sequence is TGTGCCAGCAGCGTAGGGAGGGTCGACTATGGCTACACCTTC.

This clone was counted between two and nine times. CDR3 nucleotides: TGCGCCAGCAGCCAAGAGTGGCTTGGGGGGGAAGAGACCCAGTACTTC. It encodes CASSQEWLGGEETQYF. The chain is built from TRBV4-3 and TRBJ2-5; 7 bases map to TRBD2. Trimming took 0 bases from V and 3 from J; bases not matched to a gene: 7. Per the germline V gene, CDR1 is LGHNA and CDR2 is YSLEER. The CDR3 extends over 16 amino acids.

CDR3 bases: TGCGCCAGCAGCCTGAGCGGGAGGGAGACCAATGAGCAGTTCTTC. It encodes CASSLSGRETNEQFF. The rearrangement links TRBV5-1 to TRBJ2-1, with 10 bases fitting TRBD2. Trimming removed 4 bases from V and 6 bases from J; junction bases left unmatched: 7. CDR3 size: 15 residues. Germline V gives CDR1 SGHRS, CDR2 YFSETQ.

This chain links TRBV9 with TRBJ2-1; the match to TRBD2 covers 8 bases. The CDR3 extends over 15 amino acids. The V gene end was trimmed by 7 bases and the J gene end by 1 base; junction bases not matched to a gene: 7. Germline CDR1 is SGDLS and CDR2 is YYNGEE. The CDR3 DNA reads TGTGCCAGCGCTAGGGCGGGGGGATCCTACAATGAGCAGTTCTTC. This sequence encodes CASARAGGSYNEQFF.

Here the CDR3 DNA reads TGTGCCAGCAGCTTCGGCCTGGCTTTGGATGAGCAGTTCTTC. Its translation is CASSFGLALDEQFF. V is TRBV7-9 and J is TRBJ2-1; D not certain. V lost 3 bases, J lost 8 bases, and 14 bases lay in between. Germline V gene data show CDR1 as SEHNR and CDR2 as FQNEAQ (reference sequence). This CDR3 has 14 residues.

This chain links TRBV29-1 with TRBJ1-2, with TRBD1 matching 8 bases. V was pared by 3 bases and J by 5 bases, with 5 bases of the junction left unmatched. Germline V CDR1 and CDR2: SQVTM, ANQGSEA. The CDR3 has 13 residues. The CDR3 DNA reads as TGCAGCGTTGATAGGGACAGGAAATATGGCTACACCTTC. Amino acid sequence: CSVDRDRKYGYTF.

This sequence joins TRBV5-1 and TRBJ1-5; TRBD1 might be the D (5 bases). CDR1 and CDR2 (germline): SGHRS, YFSETQ. CDR3 length equals 15 residues. V lost 0 bases and J lost 6, with 13 bases in between. CDR3 in DNA: TGCGCCAGCAGCTTGGAGGCGGGGGGTAGTCAGCCCCAGCATTTT. Protein product: CASSLEAGGSQPQHF.

J is TRBJ2-1 and V is TRBV7-2; either TRBD1 or TRBD2 may fit D (6 bases each). CDR1 SGHTA and CDR2 FQGNSA come from the germline V gene. This CDR3 is built from 18 residues. V was cut by 1 base and J by 0 bases, with 16 bases left in between. The CDR3 sequence: CASSLGWGATSSYNEQFF. For the CDR3, the DNA is TGTGCCAGCAGCTTAGGATGGGGGGCGACTAGCTCCTACAATGAGCAGTTCTTC.

In this sample, this clone turned up a few times. The chain has TRBV6-5 and TRBJ2-1; maybe TRBD2 (5 bases). CDR1 is MNHEY, CDR2 SVGAGI, per germline. The CDR3 length is 14 residues. V was clipped by 6 bases and J by 5 bases, with 14 bases between them. The CDR3 DNA is TGTGCCAGCAGGAGGGCCACCACACACAATGAGCAGTTCTTC. It encodes CASRRATTHNEQFF.

The chain links TRBV5-1 to TRBJ2-3; D is unresolved. CDR1 is SGHRS and CDR2 is YFSETQ in the germline V gene. Trimming cost V 4 bases and J 3 bases, with 9 bases left between them. The CDR3 runs 13 residues. The CDR3 region is CASSIQVTDTQYF. As DNA, the CDR3 is TGCGCCAGCAGCATCCAGGTAACAGATACGCAGTATTTT.

The rearrangement links TRBV7-3 to TRBJ1-5; no firm D call. The germline V gene has CDR1 SGHTA and CDR2 FQGTGA. The CDR3 sequence is 14 residues long. Deletions cut 0 bases from V and 2 bases from J, with 5 bases between. The CDR3 spells CASSLTRGNQPQHF. DNA for the CDR3: TGTGCCAGCAGCTTAACCCGGGGCAATCAGCCCCAGCATTTT.

The chain is built from TRBV15 and TRBJ2-1; 10 bases are shared with TRBD2. The CDR3 is made up of 18 amino acids. V trimming: 0 bases; J trimming: 9 bases; junction bases outside the gene matches: 14. Germline-derived CDR1 and CDR2 are LNHNV and YYDKDF (reference sequence). Here the CDR3 DNA reads TGTGCCACCAGCAGAGATCGTCGGGTAGCGGGAGGTATAGTTGAGCAGTTCTTC. This encodes CATSRDRRVAGGIVEQFF.

The V call is TRBV7-8, the J call TRBJ2-7; 11 bases align to TRBD2. With 5 bases clipped from V and 5 bases from J, the junction kept 11 bases outside the gene matches. The V gene's germline CDR1 is SGHVS and CDR2 FQNEAQ. The CDR3 sequence is 16 residues long. CDR3 loop: CASSAYGRLAGNEQYF. CDR3 sequence (DNA): TGTGCCAGCAGCGCCTACGGAAGACTAGCGGGAAACGAGCAGTACTTC.

This clone was observed a few times. The identical CDR3 is also encoded by other nucleotide sequences in the sample. This chain joins TRBV9 and TRBJ2-2; D uncertain. Germline lookup yields CDR1 SGDLS and CDR2 YYNGEE. The CDR3 runs to 14 residues. V was cut by 2 bases and J by 3 bases, with 8 bases left in between. CDR3 residues: CASSVGSYTGELFF. The CDR3 DNA reads TGTGCCAGCAGCGTCGGATCATACACCGGGGAGCTGTTTTTT.

This chain links TRBV6-5 with TRBJ1-1; D might be TRBD1 (5 bases). The V and J ends lost 4 bases and 5 bases respectively, with 14 bases between them. CDR3 size: 14 residues. Germline V gene data show CDR1 as MNHEY and CDR2 as SVGAGI. The chain's CDR3 is CASSFAGGSTEAFF. For the CDR3, the DNA is TGTGCCAGCAGTTTTGCGGGGGGGTCGACTGAAGCTTTCTTT.

The chain combines TRBV20-1 with TRBJ1-5; D possibly corresponds to TRBD1 (5 bases). Per germline, CDR1 DFQATT and CDR2 SNEGSKA (reference sequence). The CDR3 is made up of 11 amino acids. V dropped 5 bases and J dropped 11 bases, with 13 bases sitting between them. This chain's CDR3 is CSAYYGGTQHF. The CDR3 bases are TGCAGTGCTTACTACGGGGGGACCCAGCATTTT.

This chain uses TRBV2 with TRBJ2-2; no clear D. The CDR3 loop spans 16 amino acids. CDR1 SNHLY and CDR2 FYNNEI come from the germline V gene. V was cut by 7 bases and J by 4 bases, with 19 bases left in between. As DNA, the CDR3 is TGTGCCAGCACGGATAACCCCCTAGGGTTCACCGGGGAGCTGTTTTTT. Amino acid sequence: CASTDNPLGFTGELFF.

This chain links TRBV18 with TRBJ2-2; TRBD2 matches at 7 bases. V lost 3 bases, J lost 6 bases, and 16 bases stayed unmatched. CDR3 length equals 18 residues. Germline CDR1 reads KGHSH; CDR2 reads LQKENI. CDR3 DNA sequence: TGTGCCAGCTCACCCACATCATCCCACCCTAGCGGTCCCGGGGAGCTGTTTTTT. As protein: CASSPTSSHPSGPGELFF.

J is TRBJ1-2 and V is TRBV5-1, with a weak D call TRBD1 (6 bases). The CDR3 has 14 amino acids. V dropped 2 bases and J dropped 0 bases, with 8 bases sitting between them. Germline-derived CDR1 and CDR2 are SGHRS and YFSETQ. CDR3 amino acids: CASSFQGPNYGYTF. The CDR3 DNA reads as TGCGCCAGCAGCTTTCAGGGGCCTAACTATGGCTACACCTTC.

This chain links TRBV5-6 with TRBJ2-7; the D is unclear. V was pared by 2 bases and J by 3 bases, with 6 bases between. The CDR3 loop spans 12 amino acids. Germline CDR1 and CDR2: SGHDT and YYEEEE. DNA for the CDR3: TGTGCCAGCAGCTTTTCACGCTACGAGCAGTACTTC. This codes for CASSFSRYEQYF.

This chain uses TRBV28 with TRBJ2-5, with D perhaps given as TRBD1 or TRBD2 (6 bases each). This CDR3 comprises 17 residues. Germline V gene lookup returns CDR1 MDHEN and CDR2 SYDVKM. V was clipped by 3 bases and J by 6 bases, with 23 bases between them. The CDR3, as DNA: TGTGCCAGCAGTTTTGGTCTCCGCATAACAGGGAGGAAGACCCAGTACTTC. It yields the protein CASSFGLRITGRKTQYF. Complete variable domain (other parts from reference TRBV28 and TRBJ2-5): DVKVTQSSRYLVKRTGEKVFLECVQDMDHENMFWYRQDPGLGLRLIYFSYDVKMKEKGDIPEGYSVSREKKERFSLILESASTNQTSMYLCASSFGLRITGRKTQYFGPGTRLLVL.

On this clone itself: Compared with germline, one end of the junction differs, possibly owing to a read error. The chain is built from TRBV6-1 and TRBJ1-2; D unresolved. This CDR3 has 12 amino acids. Looked up from germline, CDR1 is MNHNS and CDR2 is SASEGT. The CDR3 here is CASSEQFRHESF. Written as DNA, the CDR3 is TGTGCCAGCAGTGAACAGTTCCGACACGAGAGCTTC.

The chain combines TRBV7-6 with TRBJ2-7; tentatively, D is TRBD2 (5 bases). This CDR3 has 15 amino acids. Germline assignment: CDR1 SGHVS and CDR2 FNYEAQ. The V end was cut by 5 bases, the J end by 2 bases, with 16 bases between. This chain's CDR3 is CASSQSSPGTYEQYF. Written as DNA, the CDR3 is TGTGCCAGCAGCCAATCCTCCCCCGGGACCTACGAGCAGTACTTC.

The chain combines TRBV6-5 with TRBJ2-7, with TRBD2 matching 7 bases. The germline V gene has CDR1 MNHEY and CDR2 SVGAGI. Germline trimming cut 0 bases from V and 2 bases from J; bases unmatched to any gene: 1. The CDR3 is 14 amino acids. In DNA form, the CDR3 reads TGTGCCAGCAGTTACTCGCTAGCGGCCTACGAGCAGTACTTC. The encoded protein is CASSYSLAAYEQYF.

The gene calls are TRBV14 and TRBJ2-1; D is possibly TRBD1 (6 bases). Germline V gives CDR1 SGHDN, CDR2 FVKESK. V was shortened by 1 base and J by 4 bases, with 8 bases between the two germline ends. The CDR3 length is 14 residues. CDR3 region: CASSQGGPYNEQFF. CDR3 sequence (DNA): TGTGCCAGCAGCCAAGGGGGGCCATACAATGAGCAGTTCTTC.

The chain joins TRBV19 to TRBJ1-2, with D possibly TRBD1 on 6 matching bases. Trimming took off 4 bases at V and 0 bases at J, with 12 bases between the two ends. The CDR3 spans 15 residues. From germline, CDR1 is LNHDA and CDR2 SQIVND (reference sequence). The CDR3 nucleotides are TGTGCCAGTAGTACCTCCGGGACATCTAACTATGGCTACACCTTC. Translated, it gives CASSTSGTSNYGYTF. Full variable domain (rest looked up from reference TRBV19 and TRBJ1-2): DGGITQSPKYLFRKEGQNVTLSCEQNLNHDAMYWYRQDPGQGLRLIYYSQIVNDFQKGDIAEGYSVSREKKESFPLTVTSAQKNPTAFYLCASSTSGTSNYGYTFGSGTRLTVV.

This clone occurred once. The rearrangement uses TRBV4-3 and TRBJ2-5, with D possibly being TRBD1 (5 bases). CDR1 is LGHNA and CDR2 is YSLEER in the germline V gene. Trimming cost V 4 bases and J 5 bases, with 17 bases left between them. The CDR3 has 15 residues. The CDR3 protein is CASSRGQGFWETQYF. The CDR3 region has the DNA TGCGCCAGCAGCCGCGGTCAGGGTTTTTGGGAGACCCAGTACTTC.